The entry below gives a single T cell receptor (beta chain) sequence along with its context. What it recognizes is unknown. V was shortened by 3 bases and J by 1 base, with 14 bases between the two germline ends. The CDR3 sequence is 15 residues long. Germline values: CDR1 DFQATT, CDR2 SNEGSKA (reference sequence). TCR alpha and TCR beta cDNA libraries with sample barcodes and UMIs came from 5'RACE using constant-segment primers. TCRdb ran MiXCR on the 5' RACE reads and lists one entry per CDR3 protein. In the table there are fewer than 600,000 distinct CDR3 sequences, about 22% of which are singletons. The record originates from a study of T-cell memory formation after mild COVID-19. General study results and limits: Some clones that responded were present in memory (sampled pre-infection), which suggests cross-reactive memory joined. Chiefly within CM and EM were the contracting CD4+ clones; CD8+ ones were within EMRA.

Material for sequencing was PBMCs or a T cell subset sorted from them (not recorded which). This chain uses TRBV20-1 with TRBJ2-3; D ambiguous. The TCR was taken from an adult woman who had mild COVID-19 (a few samples of this study predate the infection). Cell type and time point are not known. CDR3: CSARGPSERTDTQYF. The DNA for the CDR3 is TGCAGTGCTAGGGGCCCCTCAGAGCGCACAGATACGCAGTATTTT.